This TCR beta chain was observed in a study of blood T cell repertoires in COVID-19 (dated by TCRdb to 2020 to 2021). Background for the entire study: The collaborator samples originated in the United States, Italy and Spain and spanned the acute and convalescent phases of COVID-19. The material from the prospective study consisted of cDNA or gDNA derived from T cells, B-cell-depleted T cells, or PBMCs. The dataset comprised deeply sampled blood TCRbeta repertoires from subjects exposed to, actively infected with, or recovered from COVID-19. A freely available public database, intended as a resource for researchers studying the immune response to SARS-CoV-2, is where the repertoires were released. Samples came from the ongoing ImmuneRACE study (first 160 participants) plus 1,254 subjects from 6 global collaborators. Sample metadata almost always included a de-identified subject ID, COVID-19 status, age in years and sex. Where available, HLA class I and class II types were obtained from metadata supplied by the sample provider rather than from assay-based typing.

TCRbeta CDR3 regions were amplified from genomic DNA by means of the immunoSEQ Assay, a bias-controlled multiplex PCR. In the paper's pipeline: The number of nucleated cells in each sample was estimated by amplification of reference gene primers within the assay. To quantify the absolute abundance of each unique TCRbeta CDR3 rearrangement, sequence reads were collapsed and filtered. For each sample, productive Simpson clonality was calculated as the square root of Simpson's diversity index across productive rearrangements. TCRdb mirrors the immuneACCESS table, restricted to in-frame sequences. Some clones are absent from its copies; in checked studies, under half trace to an unresolved V gene, and the reason for the others is unknown. The V and J calls and clone size come from that table; D and trimming were worked out from the DNA. The sample records some 150,000 clones, 70% to 90% of which are singletons. The top ten constitute 4.4% of the sample.

Enrolling through a virtual design, the prospective study's participants ranged in age from roughly 18 to 95 years and lived across roughly 24 United States geographic areas. In the prospective study, cohorts were assigned on the basis of participant-reported clinical history obtained from a screening survey and a study questionnaire. ImmuneRACE Cohort 3 recovered participants were defined by two consecutive negative NP/OP PCR tests, healthcare professional clearance, or symptom resolution. In the prospective study, whole blood, serum and a nasopharyngeal or oropharyngeal swab were collected from each participant by mobile phlebotomists. Prospective study participants could optionally give additional blood draws and questionnaires over a roughly two-month period. Before DNA extraction, prospective study blood samples were shipped either frozen or at room temperature. Overall results and qualifications from the work: Clinical and demographic metadata were provided uncurated, with the amount varying by source and participant.

For this clone: Its recognized antigen is unknown. No base quality information exists; no much larger clone differs at one position.

The CDR3, from cysteine to phenylalanine, totals 19 residues. Only the CDR3 DNA stays, 57 bases, in frame from base 1. Unmatched junction bases come to 12, with V trimmed by 1 base and J by 0 bases. For CDR1 and CDR2, the germline V gene lists SGHTS and YDEGEE. The sequenced material came from PBMCs or T cells enriched from blood (not recorded which). The chain was built from TRBV5-8 and TRBJ2-2, with 7 junctional bases fitting TRBD1. The source is a woman between 50 and 59 years old who had recovered from COVID-19. The DNA reads as follows: TGTGCCAGCAGCTTGCCGGGACAGTGGTTTTTGTCGAACACCGGGGAGCTGTTTTTT. Its protein is CASSLPGQWFLSNTGELFF.